This T cell receptor (beta chain) was recovered during a study of beta chain features in type 1 diabetes. Since all of the isolated RNA was reverse transcribed, expressed TCRB transcripts were what got sequenced. The table came from immunoSEQ multiplex PCR; TCRdb's copy has only in-frame clones and leaves some out. The sample yields some 360,000 clones, over 8.5% seen once. Overall study results and limits: The study found moderately but significantly shorter TCRB CDR3s in all four CD4+ subsets of Type 1 diabetes patients.

A few counts support this clone. Its specificity is not known. Per germline, CDR1 MDHEN and CDR2 SYDVKM. The V and J ends lost 8 bases and 4 bases, in that order; junction bases with no gene match: 6. The CDR3 has 13 amino acids. The specimen sequenced was central memory CD4+ T cells from blood. The chain has TRBV28 and TRBJ2-5; 8 positions match TRBD2. The TCR comes from a man aged 30 to 39 with type 1 diabetes. CDR3 in amino acids: CASGSGGGETQYF. CDR3 coding DNA: TGTGCCAGCGGGAGCGGGGGTGGAGAGACCCAGTACTTC.